The next 3 T cell receptor beta chains were all read from a single sample in a study of metastatic and nonmetastatic thyroid tumors. Using MiXCR, TCRdb reanalyzed the PCR reads. Among 30,000 to 40,000 clones, 25% to 30% were seen once, and the ten largest hold almost 8%. The entire patient cohort was treatment-naive prior to thyroid surgery. The sample taken for sequencing was blood. The receptors shown here come from a female donor with papillary thyroid cancer or a benign thyroid nodule (not recorded which). Some clones in this sample may be carry-over from other donors' samples.

Regarding this clone: A read error is likely, as this CDR3 ends without the conserved phenylalanine or tryptophan. This sequence joins TRBV11-2 and TRBJ2-5, with 7 bases fitting TRBD1. Germline V gene lookup returns CDR1 SGHAT and CDR2 FQNNGV. J was trimmed by 6 bases and V by 7 bases; bases with no gene match: 11. CDR3 length: 14 amino acids. CDR3 in DNA: TGTGCCAGCACCATTGACAGGGTCGATCAGACCCAGTACTTA. Residues: CASTIDRVDQTQYL.

Ten or more counts support this clone. The chain links TRBV19 to TRBJ2-1, with TRBD2 identical over 12 bases. CDR1 is LNHDA, CDR2 SQIVND, per germline (reference sequence). The J segment lost 7 bases and the V segment lost 5 bases, leaving 3 bases of the junction unmatched. The CDR3 has 14 residues. This CDR3 reads CASSSGLAGNEQFF. The CDR3 DNA follows: TGTGCCAGTAGTTCCGGACTAGCGGGGAATGAGCAGTTCTTC.

This clone has at least ten counts. The sample carries other DNA sequences with the same CDR3. The J gene is TRBJ2-2, the V gene TRBV30; no clear D. CDR1 is GTSNPN and CDR2 is SVGIG in the germline V gene (reference sequence). The CDR3 runs to 13 residues. V was cut by 3 bases and J by 0 bases, with 5 bases left in between. The CDR3 spells CAWRRANTGELFF. CDR3 bases: TGTGCCTGGAGAAGAGCGAACACCGGGGAGCTGTTTTTT. Filled out from reference TRBV30 and TRBJ2-2, the complete variable domain reads SQTIHQWPATLVQPVGSPLSLECTVEGTSNPNLYWYRQAAGRGLQLLFYSVGIGQISSEVPQNLSASRPQDRQFILSSKKLLLSDSGFYLCAWRRANTGELFFGEGSRLTVL.